The 26 T cell receptor beta chains below were found in one sample sequenced in a study of early T cells in non-severe SARS-CoV-2 infection. TCRdb redid the calling of the 5' RACE reads with MiXCR, one entry per CDR3 protein. Here the sample spans 55,000 to 75,000 distinct CDR3 sequences, approximately 9% being singletons. Sample: whole blood. The receptor source for this set is an adult who was a healthcare worker with PCR-confirmed SARS-CoV-2 infection or an uninfected control (not recorded which).

This clonotype was observed a handful of times. The V gene is TRBV19, the J gene TRBJ1-5; tentatively, D is TRBD1 (5 bases). This CDR3 has 13 amino acids. V lost 9 bases, J lost 0 bases, and 9 bases lay in between. Per germline, CDR1 LNHDA and CDR2 SQIVND (reference sequence). This CDR3 is CASMDTSNQPQHF. The CDR3 DNA reads as TGTGCCAGCATGGACACTAGCAATCAGCCCCAGCATTTT.

The rearrangement uses TRBV7-3 and TRBJ2-2; no clear D. The CDR3 is 13 residues long. Deletions cut 0 bases from V and 4 bases from J, with 3 bases between. The germline CDR1 and CDR2 sequences are SGHTA and FQGTGA. CDR3 nucleotides: TGTGCCAGCAGCTTAACGTTCACCGGGGAGCTGTTTTTT. It codes for CASSLTFTGELFF. The complete variable domain, with remaining parts taken from reference TRBV7-3 and TRBJ2-2, reads GAGVSQTPSNKVTEKGKYVELRCDPISGHTALYWYRQSLGQGPEFLIYFQGTGAADDSGLPNDRFFAVRPEGSVSTLKIQRTERGDSAVYLCASSLTFTGELFFGEGSRLTVL.

The chain combines TRBV12-3 or TRBV12-4 with TRBJ1-2, with a weak D call TRBD1 (6 bases). CDR3 length: 13 amino acids. V was cut by 8 bases and J by 1 base, with 11 bases left in between. Here the CDR3 DNA reads TGTGCCAGCGGGGGCGGGGGTAACTATGGCTACACCTTC. Translating it yields CASGGGGNYGYTF.

The chain uses TRBV7-9 and TRBJ2-5, with 14 bases identical to TRBD2. The CDR3 sequence is 17 residues long. V shed 3 bases, J shed 4 bases, and the junction held 7 bases outside the gene matches. The germline gives CDR1 SEHNR, CDR2 FQNEAQ (reference sequence). CDR3 in amino acids: CASSLPTGTSGGETQYF. The CDR3 DNA is TGTGCCAGCAGCTTGCCGACCGGGACTAGCGGGGGAGAGACCCAGTACTTC.

This clonotype occurred many times. This chain's CDR3 is CAWGIRGYEQYV. The CDR3 region has the DNA TGTGCCTGGGGAATCAGGGGGTACGAGCAGTACGTC. This chain joins TRBV30 and TRBJ2-7, with 7 bases that match TRBD1. J gave up 4 bases and V 5 bases, and 5 bases lay outside the gene matches. This CDR3 comprises 12 residues. Germline loops: CDR1 GTSNPN, CDR2 SVGIG (reference sequence).

The chain carries TRBV24-1 and TRBJ2-1; D might be TRBD1 or TRBD2, each matching 6 bases. V was pared by 3 bases and J by 8 bases, with 22 bases between. Looked up from germline, CDR1 is KGHDR and CDR2 is SFDVKD. This CDR3 contains 17 residues. The CDR3 DNA sequence: TGTGCCACCAGTGATCCGGCGAGGGGGGAGTGGAGTTATGAGCAGTTCTTC. The encoded protein is CATSDPARGEWSYEQFF.

The chain has TRBV12-3 or TRBV12-4 and TRBJ2-5; D is uncertain. The CDR3 spans 12 residues. With 3 bases removed from V and 5 bases from J, the gap between germline ends came to 7 bases. CDR3 region: CASSLRLETQYF. Written as DNA, the CDR3 is TGTGCCAGCAGTTTGAGGCTGGAGACCCAGTACTTC.

The chain links TRBV28 to TRBJ1-5; 8 bases line up with TRBD1. The germline V gene has CDR1 MDHEN and CDR2 SYDVKM. The CDR3 is 14 amino acids. The V gene end was trimmed by 6 bases and the J gene end by 4 bases; junction bases not matched to a gene: 5. The CDR3 DNA reads TGTGCCAGCAGAAACAGGGGGAGTAATCAGCCCCAGCATTTT. It is translated as CASRNRGSNQPQHF.

Many counts were recorded for this clonotype. The V call is TRBV11-2, the J call TRBJ2-2, with a weak D call TRBD1 (6 bases). Germline CDR1 is SGHAT and CDR2 is FQNNGV. The CDR3 runs to 14 residues. Trimming stripped 5 bases from V and 3 bases from J, with 10 bases between. The CDR3, as DNA: TGTGCCAGCAGCAAACAGGGATACACCGGGGAGCTGTTTTTT. Its protein product is CASSKQGYTGELFF.

This clonotype came up many times. The gene calls are TRBV12-3 or TRBV12-4 and TRBJ2-5; D gene uncertain. V was cut by 3 bases and J by 2 bases, with 7 bases left in between. This CDR3 region has 13 residues. Here the CDR3 reads CASSLALQETQYF. CDR3 sequence (DNA): TGTGCCAGCAGTTTGGCTTTACAAGAGACCCAGTACTTC.

This clonotype was recorded a few times. CDR3 residues: CASSIHQTQYF. The CDR3 bases are TGTGCCAGTAGTATTCACCAGACCCAGTACTTC. The rearrangement joins TRBV19 to TRBJ2-5; D is unclear. Germline V CDR1 and CDR2: LNHDA, SQIVND (reference sequence). The CDR3 sequence is 11 residues long. The V end was cut by 3 bases, the J end by 6 bases, with 5 bases between.

The chain carries TRBV20-1 and TRBJ1-5; the D gene is possibly TRBD1 (5 bases). Germline loops: CDR1 DFQATT, CDR2 SNEGSKA (reference sequence). CDR3 length equals 14 residues. Deletions cut 4 bases from V and 5 bases from J, with 15 bases between. The CDR3 reads CSATRGGTYQPQHF. Written as DNA, the CDR3 is TGCAGTGCTACCCGGGGGGGGACCTATCAGCCCCAGCATTTT.

This clonotype was seen a few times. This sequence joins TRBV14 and TRBJ2-1, with D unresolved. The V end was cut by 2 bases, the J end by 8 bases, with 4 bases between. The germline CDR1 and CDR2 sequences are SGHDN and FVKESK. This CDR3 has 11 amino acids. Written as DNA, the CDR3 is TGTGCCAGCAGCCAAACGTATGAGCAGTTCTTC. This encodes CASSQTYEQFF.

In its sample, this clonotype was seen a few times. The chain has TRBV7-9 and TRBJ2-3; no definite D call. Trimming pared 1 base from V and 8 bases from J, leaving 25 bases between. Germline V gene lookup returns CDR1 SEHNR and CDR2 FQNEAQ (reference sequence). This CDR3 comprises 18 residues. For the CDR3, the DNA is TGTGCCAGCAGCTTAGGTTACGCGGCCCGACAAATCCTAGTTACGCAGTATTTT. Residues: CASSLGYAARQILVTQYF.

This clonotype was seen many times. The genes are TRBV19 and TRBJ1-5; D perhaps matches TRBD1 (5 bases). This CDR3 has 15 residues. Germline V gives CDR1 LNHDA, CDR2 SQIVND (reference sequence). Trimming removed 0 bases from V and 5 bases from J, with 11 bases in between. The CDR3: CASSIEAGSYQPQHF. CDR3 nucleotide sequence: TGTGCCAGTAGTATAGAAGCAGGGAGCTATCAGCCCCAGCATTTT.

V and J are TRBV4-2 and TRBJ1-2; possibly TRBD1 for D (6 bases). The CDR3 covers 18 residues. Germline CDR1 is LGHNA and CDR2 is YNFKEQ. V was shortened by 4 bases and J by 4 bases, with 25 bases between the two germline ends. CDR3 bases: TGTGCCAGCAGCCCCCGTGCGGGACAACTTCCCGTCGGCTATGGCTACACCTTC. Translating gives CASSPRAGQLPVGYGYTF.

The rearrangement uses TRBV3-1 and TRBJ1-2, with D maybe TRBD1 (5 bases). V was cut by 5 bases and J by 1 base, with 14 bases left in between. This CDR3 is built from 15 residues. Per the germline V gene, CDR1 is LGHDT and CDR2 is YNNKEL (reference sequence). Written as DNA, the CDR3 is TGTGCCAGCAGCTTGGACCCCGGGGGTAACTATGGCTACACCTTC. Translation: CASSLDPGGNYGYTF.

The sample holds many counts of this clonotype. The chain is built from TRBV7-3 and TRBJ2-2; TRBD2 agrees at 11 bases. The CDR3 has 14 amino acids. Germline CDR1 SGHTA, CDR2 FQGTGA. The V gene end was trimmed by 7 bases and the J gene end by 7 bases; junction bases not matched to a gene: 5. The CDR3 DNA sequence: TGTGCCAGCAAACTAGCGGGGGATTACGGGGAGCTGTTTTTT. It translates to CASKLAGDYGELFF.

This clonotype was seen a few times. The chain couples TRBV9 to TRBJ1-1; D gene unclear. The CDR3 has 13 amino acids. Germline V lookup: CDR1 SGDLS, CDR2 YYNGEE. Between the trimmed V and J ends, which lost 2 bases and 4 bases, there was a span of 9 bases. The CDR3 loop is CASSVAKGTEAFF. In DNA form, the CDR3 reads TGTGCCAGCAGCGTTGCGAAGGGCACTGAAGCTTTCTTT.

The CDR3 DNA reads TGTGCCAGCAGCCCGCGGGGGGCAACCGGGGAGCTGTTTTTT. Its protein product is CASSPRGATGELFF. The rearrangement joins TRBV9 to TRBJ2-2; TRBD2 matches at 8 bases. Germline V gene lookup returns CDR1 SGDLS and CDR2 YYNGEE. V was pared by 4 bases and J by 5 bases, with 4 bases of the junction left unmatched. This CDR3 comprises 14 residues. The whole variable domain, filled in from reference TRBV9 and TRBJ2-2, reads DSGVTQTPKHLITATGQRVTLRCSPRSGDLSVYWYQQSLDQGLQFLIQYYNGEERAKGNILERFSAQQFPDLHSELNLSSLELGDSALYFCASSPRGATGELFFGEGSRLTVL.

Many counts were recorded for this clonotype. The chain is built from TRBV11-2 and TRBJ2-1; unclear D gene. This CDR3 contains 13 residues. Germline V CDR1 and CDR2: SGHAT, FQNNGV. The ends were cut back, 6 bases at V and 6 bases at J, with 12 bases in the middle. CDR3 residues: CASSPVMFNEQFF. The CDR3 DNA reads TGTGCCAGCAGTCCCGTCATGTTCAATGAGCAGTTCTTC.

This clonotype came up many times. V usage is TRBV20-1 and J usage is TRBJ1-2; D is unclear. The CDR3 consists of 11 residues. Germline loops: CDR1 DFQATT, CDR2 SNEGSKA (reference sequence). The V and J ends lost 2 bases and 3 bases respectively, with 4 bases between them. The CDR3 DNA reads as TGCAGTGCTAGATCCGACTATGGCTACACCTTC. It yields the protein CSARSDYGYTF.

The table lists this clonotype with many counts. V gene TRBV19 combines with J gene TRBJ1-5, with TRBD1 as a possible D gene (5 bases). V was shortened by 1 base and J by 6 bases, with 13 bases between the two germline ends. Germline V lookup: CDR1 LNHDA, CDR2 SQIVND (reference sequence). The CDR3 loop spans 15 amino acids. CDR3 nucleotides: TGTGCCAGTAGTATAGGGTTTAAGGGGCTTCAGCCCCAGCATTTT. Amino acids: CASSIGFKGLQPQHF.

CDR3 residues: CASSPGGADTEAFF. In DNA, the CDR3 is TGTGCCAGCAGCCCAGGGGGCGCGGACACTGAAGCTTTCTTT. This chain joins TRBV3-1 and TRBJ1-1, with 8 bases that match TRBD1. V was clipped by 4 bases and J by 3 bases; unmatched bases: 4. The CDR3 is 14 residues long. Germline-derived CDR1 and CDR2 are LGHDT and YNNKEL (reference sequence).

Only a few counts were recorded for this clonotype. The chain joins TRBV4-1 to TRBJ2-5; the D gene is possibly TRBD1 (5 bases). The CDR3 runs to 14 residues. The ends were cut back, 2 bases at V and 10 bases at J, with 17 bases in the middle. From germline, CDR1 is MGHRA and CDR2 YSYEKL. The CDR3 sequence is CASSQPTARESQYF. CDR3 sequence (DNA): TGCGCCAGCAGCCAACCGACAGCAAGAGAAAGCCAGTACTTC.

The chain recombines TRBV24-1 with TRBJ2-1; the match to TRBD1 covers 7 bases. CDR1 is KGHDR, CDR2 SFDVKD, per germline. The V and J ends lost 0 bases and 6 bases, in that order; junction bases with no gene match: 4. This CDR3 is built from 15 residues. CDR3 in amino acids: CATSDLTGDSNEQFF. The CDR3 DNA reads as TGTGCCACCAGTGATTTGACAGGGGATTCCAATGAGCAGTTCTTC.